One sample yielded the 9 T cell receptor beta chains listed below, sequenced in a study of shared clonotypes between healthy human individuals. Sequencing was performed with immunoSEQ multiplex PCR; in TCRdb, only in-frame clones are kept and a portion is missing. In the table there are some 1,900,000 clones, about 94% of which are singletons. Only CD45RO-negative cells positively selected for CCR7 counted as naive CD8 cells, so terminally differentiated effector memory CD45RA+ cells were excluded. Sequencing was performed on naive CD8+ T cells sorted from blood. The receptors come from a man younger than 35 in good health.

The gene calls are TRBV7-9 and TRBJ2-7; D is possibly TRBD2 (6 bases). Germline V gene data show CDR1 as SEHNR and CDR2 as FQNEAQ (reference sequence). CDR3 length: 15 amino acids. The V end lost 1 base, the J end lost 4 bases, and 14 bases lay between the germline ends. The CDR3 loop reads CASSLVVGGPYEQYF. In DNA, the CDR3 is TGTGCCAGCAGCTTAGTCGTGGGAGGACCTTACGAGCAGTACTTC.

Remarks on this clone: This same CDR3 is encoded by further DNA sequences in the sample. The gene calls are TRBV5-1 and TRBJ1-1; D is unclear. The CDR3 totals 14 residues. Germline V gene sequence: CDR1 SGHRS, CDR2 YFSETQ. V gave up 4 bases and J gave up 0 bases, with 10 bases separating them. As DNA, the CDR3 is TGCGCCAGCAGCCTCGCCCCCTTGAACACTGAAGCTTTCTTT. Translated: CASSLAPLNTEAFF. Full variable domain (outside the CDR3, taken from reference TRBV5-1 and TRBJ1-1): KAGVTQTPRYLIKTRGQQVTLSCSPISGHRSVSWYQQTPGQGLQFLFEYFSETQRNKGNFPGRFSGRQFSNSRSEMNVSTLELGDSALYLCASSLAPLNTEAFFGQGTRLTVV.

V and J are TRBV30 and TRBJ2-1, with 14 bases matching TRBD2. V was clipped by 2 bases and J by 8 bases; unmatched bases: 20. The CDR3 is made up of 20 amino acids. CDR1 and CDR2 (germline): GTSNPN, SVGIG (reference sequence). CDR3 nucleotides: TGTGCCTGGAGTACGCTCCCGGGACTAGCGGGAGTTAATCAATGGGATGAGCAGTTCTTC. It translates to CAWSTLPGLAGVNQWDEQFF.

V is TRBV11-2 and J is TRBJ2-3, with D maybe TRBD2 (6 bases). The CDR3 runs to 14 residues. V shed 8 bases and J shed 0 bases, with 12 bases lying between them. Germline CDR1 is SGHAT and CDR2 is FQNNGV. The CDR3: CASGAGISTDTQYF. The CDR3 coding sequence is TGTGCCAGCGGGGCGGGGATAAGCACAGATACGCAGTATTTT.

This rearrangement joins TRBV18 to TRBJ2-1; D is undetermined. The CDR3 sequence is 13 residues long. Germline-derived CDR1 and CDR2 are KGHSH and LQKENI. V was shortened by 4 bases and J by 0 bases, with 4 bases between the two germline ends. The CDR3 protein is CASSLSSYNEQFF. In nucleotides, the CDR3 is TGTGCCAGCTCACTTAGCTCCTACAATGAGCAGTTCTTC.

This clone turned up a few times. The V call is TRBV9, the J call TRBJ1-2; the D gene is possibly TRBD1 (6 bases). Germline-derived CDR1 and CDR2 are SGDLS and YYNGEE. Trimming removed 2 bases at V and 4 bases at J, with 12 bases between. The CDR3 covers 14 residues. CDR3 bases: TGTGCCAGCAGCGTGGGACAAGACGCCTATGGCTACACCTTC. It encodes CASSVGQDAYGYTF.

The V and J genes are TRBV27 and TRBJ2-7; TRBD2 is a possible D gene (7 bases). Trimming pared 6 bases from V and 4 bases from J, leaving 16 bases between. This CDR3 comprises 14 residues. Germline loops: CDR1 MNHEY, CDR2 SMNVEV (reference sequence). CDR3 nucleotides: TGTGCCAGCAGCCCCCGGGGGGCGGGGTACGAGCAGTACTTC. This encodes CASSPRGAGYEQYF.

This clone was picked up one time. CDR3 in DNA: TGTGCCACCAGCCCGCTAGCGGGAGACCCGGATACGCAGTATTTT. Amino acid sequence: CATSPLAGDPDTQYF. The chain carries TRBV15 and TRBJ2-3; 10 nucleotides agree with TRBD2. V lost 5 bases and J lost 6; bases outside the gene matches: 8. The CDR3 covers 15 residues. Looked up from germline, CDR1 is LNHNV and CDR2 is YYDKDF (reference sequence).

The chain couples TRBV5-6 to TRBJ1-2; 7 nucleotides match TRBD1. Germline V lookup: CDR1 SGHDT, CDR2 YYEEEE. CDR3 size: 14 residues. J lost 6 bases, V lost 7 bases, and 12 bases had no gene match. The CDR3 DNA reads TGTGCCAGCTTTCCCGGACAGGCAATAAATGGCTACACCTTC. Protein sequence: CASFPGQAINGYTF.